The 9 T cell receptor beta chains below come from one sample, sequenced in a study of cytomegalovirus exposure and HLA in healthy donors. Both 60 Vbeta primers and 13 Jbeta primers went into the PCR. Data came from immunoSEQ multiplex PCR; TCRdb stores just in-frame clones and leaves some out. Of a few hundred thousand clones listed, approximately 84% are singletons. The sequenced sample was PBMCs. Every receptor here comes from a woman aged 40 to 50 in good health and CMV-seronegative.

The V call is TRBV2, the J call TRBJ2-7; perhaps TRBD2 as D (5 bases). This CDR3 has 14 residues. The germline V gene has CDR1 SNHLY and CDR2 FYNNEI. V was trimmed by 11 bases and J by 0 bases, leaving 17 bases between them. CDR3 coding DNA: TGTGCCTCCAAATCAGAGGGCGGCTCCTACGAGCAGTACTTC. Amino acids: CASKSEGGSYEQYF.

The rearrangement joins TRBV29-1 to TRBJ1-4, with 7 bases identical to TRBD1. CDR3 length: 11 amino acids. The V and J ends lost 4 bases and 8 bases, in that order; junction bases with no gene match: 1. CDR1 is SQVTM, CDR2 ANQGSEA, per germline. CDR3 DNA: TGCAGCGTTGGGGGACAGGAAAAACTGTTTTTT. This encodes CSVGGQEKLFF.

The V call is TRBV11-3, the J call TRBJ1-1; the D gene is possibly TRBD1 (6 bases). The germline V gene has CDR1 SGHNT and CDR2 YENEEA. With 1 base removed from V and 1 base from J, the gap between germline ends came to 10 bases. CDR3 length: 15 residues. The CDR3 DNA reads TGTGCCAGCAGCTTAGTTGGGGGCGCGAACACTGAAGCTTTCTTT. Protein product: CASSLVGGANTEAFF.

CDR3 in DNA: TGTGCCAGCAGTGCGGGGACAGATCGTTGGGTCTATGGCTACACCTTC. Protein product: CASSAGTDRWVYGYTF. V is TRBV27 and J is TRBJ1-2; 7 nucleotides match TRBD1. This CDR3 contains 16 residues. J was trimmed by 4 bases and V by 5 bases; bases with no gene match: 13. The V gene's germline CDR1 is MNHEY and CDR2 SMNVEV (reference sequence).

Written as DNA, the CDR3 is TGCAGCGAGCTTTATCAGCCCCAGCATTTT. It encodes CSELYQPQHF. The rearrangement uses TRBV29-1 and TRBJ1-5; D remains ambiguous. The CDR3 covers 10 residues. CDR1 is SQVTM and CDR2 is ANQGSEA in the germline V gene. V was trimmed by 7 bases and J by 5 bases, leaving 6 bases between them. Complete variable domain (other parts from reference TRBV29-1 and TRBJ1-5): SAVISQKPSRDICQRGTSLTIQCQVDSQVTMMFWYRQQPGQSLTLIATANQGSEATYESGFVIDKFPISRPNLTFSTLTVSNMSPEDSSIYLCSELYQPQHFGDGTRLSIL.

The rearrangement uses TRBV29-1 and TRBJ2-7; TRBD1 matches 7 bases. V lost 4 bases to trimming and J lost 2 bases; unmatched junction nucleotides: 17. Germline loops: CDR1 SQVTM, CDR2 ANQGSEA. The CDR3 spans 17 residues. CDR3 amino acids: CSVGGGSGGWFAYEQYF. CDR3 bases: TGCAGCGTTGGAGGCGGGTCAGGGGGATGGTTTGCCTACGAGCAGTACTTC.

The chain combines TRBV5-6 with TRBJ1-2; 9 bases match TRBD1. V lost 3 bases and J lost 8; bases outside the gene matches: 8. The CDR3 loop spans 14 amino acids. Germline assignment: CDR1 SGHDT and CDR2 YYEEEE. The chain's CDR3 is CASSSSGTGTGYTF. The CDR3 DNA follows: TGTGCCAGCAGCTCCTCCGGGACAGGGACCGGCTACACCTTC.

This clone has a single count. The chain couples TRBV11-3 to TRBJ1-6, with 10 nucleotides matching TRBD1. The CDR3 consists of 16 residues. Germline CDR1 and CDR2: SGHNT and YENEEA. V gave up 4 bases and J gave up 7 bases; unmatched junction bases: 7. The CDR3 sequence is CASSWKDRGRNSPLHF. The CDR3 coding sequence is TGTGCCAGCAGCTGGAAAGACAGGGGGCGGAATTCACCCCTCCACTTT.

The chain is built from TRBV6-1 and TRBJ1-2; D remains unclear. Germline V gives CDR1 MNHNS, CDR2 SASEGT. Trimming left V 2 bases short and J 2 bases short, with 6 bases between. The CDR3 spans 13 residues. As DNA, the CDR3 is TGTGCCAGCAGTGAATACGGGAACTATGGCTACACCTTC. Protein sequence: CASSEYGNYGYTF.